A single sample gave rise to the 9 T cell receptor beta chains below, sequenced in a study of OX40 agonist ivuxolimab in advanced cancers. TCRdb's copy holds only in-frame clones and misses some; the assay was immunoSEQ multiplex PCR. The sample includes approximately 70,000 clones, 70% to 90% of them seen just once. The sample in question was CD4+ or CD8+ T cells sorted from blood, obtained in a trial of the OX40 agonist ivuxolimab. The receptors here all came from an adult with an advanced solid tumor such as melanoma, head and neck, liver or kidney cancer.

This chain joins TRBV4-1 and TRBJ2-3, with D uncertain. Germline CDR1 and CDR2: MGHRA and YSYEKL. The CDR3 sequence is 12 residues long. Trimming pared 2 bases from V and 6 bases from J, leaving 6 bases between. The CDR3 DNA reads as TGCGCCAGCAGCCAAAACCCGGATACGCAGTATTTT. Translating gives CASSQNPDTQYF.

This clone has more than one count but fewer than ten. The rearrangement uses TRBV28 and TRBJ2-7; D tentatively fits TRBD1 or TRBD2 (5 bases each). Trimming shortened V by 2 bases and J by 7 bases, and 21 bases separated the two germline ends. This CDR3 comprises 16 residues. Germline loops: CDR1 MDHEN, CDR2 SYDVKM. In DNA form, the CDR3 reads TGTGCCAGCAGTTTAATGTTAAGCGGTCATAGGGGTGAGCAGTACTTC. Its translation is CASSLMLSGHRGEQYF.

This rearrangement joins TRBV4-1 to TRBJ2-6; no reliable D call. Germline assignment: CDR1 MGHRA and CDR2 YSYEKL. V was shortened by 0 bases and J by 2 bases, with 17 bases between the two germline ends. The CDR3 is 19 residues long. The CDR3 region has the DNA TGCGCCAGCAGCCAAGATGCAGGTTCCTTTCTTGCTGGGGCCAACGTCCTGACTTTC. It specifies CASSQDAGSFLAGANVLTF.

There are a few counts of this clone. The chain recombines TRBV2 with TRBJ1-2; D is unclear. Germline V gene lookup returns CDR1 SNHLY and CDR2 FYNNEI. The V end lost 4 bases, the J end lost 9 bases, and 9 bases lay between the germline ends. This CDR3 region has 11 residues. In DNA, the CDR3 is TGTGCCAGCAGTGGGCCCGTACGCTACACCTTC. Residues: CASSGPVRYTF.

The chain combines TRBV6-1 with TRBJ1-1, with a weak D call TRBD1 (5 bases). The V gene lost 10 bases and the J gene lost 5 bases, with 23 bases spanning the gap. From germline, CDR1 is MNHNS and CDR2 SASEGT. The CDR3 sequence is 15 residues long. This chain's CDR3 is CATGSQGRVVTEAFF. The CDR3 bases are TGTGCCACCGGATCCCAGGGCAGGGTGGTAACTGAAGCTTTCTTT.

The chain uses TRBV11-2 and TRBJ1-6; D is unresolved. The V and J ends lost 4 bases and 5 bases respectively, with 15 bases between them. Germline CDR1 is SGHAT and CDR2 is FQNNGV. The CDR3 spans 16 residues. The CDR3 region has the DNA TGTGCCAGCAGCTCCCGAGTGAAGCCAGATAATTCACCCCTCCACTTT. It translates to CASSSRVKPDNSPLHF.

This sequence joins TRBV2 and TRBJ2-7, with D unresolved. The germline V and J ends were trimmed by 2 bases and 0 bases, with 8 bases remaining between them. CDR1 SNHLY and CDR2 FYNNEI come from the germline V gene. The CDR3 has 14 amino acids. The CDR3 bases are TGTGCCAGCAGTGAAAGGCAGTACTCCTACGAGCAGTACTTC. Protein: CASSERQYSYEQYF.

This chain uses TRBV19 with TRBJ2-2, with D perhaps TRBD1 (5 bases). CDR1 is LNHDA, CDR2 SQIVND, per germline (reference sequence). The germline V and J ends were trimmed by 5 bases and 3 bases, with 13 bases remaining between them. The CDR3 is made up of 15 amino acids. Here the CDR3 DNA reads TGTGCCAGTAGTTCATGGTCAGGGTACACCGGGGAGCTGTTTTTT. Translating gives CASSSWSGYTGELFF. The whole variable domain, remainder taken from reference TRBV19 and TRBJ2-2, is DGGITQSPKYLFRKEGQNVTLSCEQNLNHDAMYWYRQDPGQGLRLIYYSQIVNDFQKGDIAEGYSVSREKKESFPLTVTSAQKNPTAFYLCASSSWSGYTGELFFGEGSRLTVL.

This clone was counted once. The chain uses TRBV6-6 and TRBJ2-7, with D hard to call. Germline values: CDR1 MNHNY, CDR2 SVGAGI (reference sequence). The CDR3 totals 11 residues. V was trimmed by 2 bases and J by 6 bases, leaving 5 bases between them. As DNA, the CDR3 is TGTGCCAGCAGTTACCGAATCGAGCAGTACTTC. This encodes CASSYRIEQYF.